The next 32 T cell receptor beta chains were all read from a single sample in a study of somatic mutations in cytotoxic T cells in rheumatoid arthritis. TCRdb's copy holds only in-frame clones and misses some; the assay was immunoSEQ multiplex PCR. The repertoire holds 6,000 to 8,500 clones, with around 80% as singletons. The sample comprised CD8+ T cells sorted from blood. Receptors originate from an older woman in good health.

The chain employs TRBV7-9 and TRBJ2-3; tentative D call: TRBD2 (5 bases). V was cut by 11 bases and J by 5 bases, with 14 bases left in between. Germline CDR1 SEHNR, CDR2 FQNEAQ (reference sequence). CDR3 length equals 12 residues. CDR3 sequence (DNA): TGTGCCGGACGCGGGCCCGGAGATACGCAGTATTTT. It yields the protein CAGRGPGDTQYF.

The rearrangement links TRBV7-9 to TRBJ2-1; 11 bases match TRBD2. The CDR3 consists of 14 residues. V lost 8 bases, J lost 9 bases, and 9 bases stayed unmatched. Germline V gene sequence: CDR1 SEHNR, CDR2 FQNEAQ (reference sequence). This CDR3 is CASRVAGGIGEQFF. In nucleotides, the CDR3 is TGTGCCAGCCGGGTAGCGGGAGGGATCGGTGAGCAGTTCTTC.

This clone was seen only a few times. This chain uses TRBV4-1 with TRBJ1-1; 7 bases are a match to TRBD1. CDR1 and CDR2 (germline): MGHRA, YSYEKL. There are 15 residues in the CDR3. Trimming at V came to 1 base and at J to 11 bases, leaving 13 bases not matched to a gene. This CDR3 is CASSQARTGTETAFF. CDR3 sequence (DNA): TGCGCCAGCAGCCAAGCCAGAACCGGGACAGAAACGGCTTTCTTT.

The chain joins TRBV19 to TRBJ1-3; 8 bases map to TRBD1. This CDR3 contains 15 residues. CDR1 and CDR2 (germline): LNHDA, SQIVND (reference sequence). V trimming: 6 bases; J trimming: 3 bases; junction bases outside the gene matches: 7. CDR3 region: CASRGQAILGNTIYF. CDR3 nucleotide sequence: TGTGCCAGTAGGGGACAGGCGATCCTTGGAAACACCATATATTTT. The complete variable domain, with remaining parts taken from reference TRBV19 and TRBJ1-3, reads DGGITQSPKYLFRKEGQNVTLSCEQNLNHDAMYWYRQDPGQGLRLIYYSQIVNDFQKGDIAEGYSVSREKKESFPLTVTSAQKNPTAFYLCASRGQAILGNTIYFGEGSWLTVV.

This chain links TRBV6-5 with TRBJ1-1, with D possibly TRBD1 on 6 matching bases. Germline loops: CDR1 MNHEY, CDR2 SVGAGI. The CDR3 consists of 13 residues. V lost 9 bases and J 2 bases, leaving 13 bases between the germline ends. The CDR3 DNA reads TGTGCCAGTCAACAGGGAGAAAACACTGAAGCTTTCTTT. Its protein product is CASQQGENTEAFF.

The chain carries TRBV7-6 and TRBJ2-5; D is possibly TRBD2 (5 bases). CDR1 and CDR2 from the germline V gene are SGHVS and FNYEAQ. CDR3 size: 11 residues. V was shortened by 5 bases and J by 5 bases, with 6 bases between the two germline ends. CDR3 coding DNA: TGTGCCAGCAGCACGGGGGAGACCCAGTACTTC. Translation: CASSTGETQYF.

Regarding this clone: A single base is all that separates this from a far larger clone, so a read error is likely. The chain combines TRBV9 with TRBJ2-2, with 10 bases that match TRBD2. The V gene's germline CDR1 is SGDLS and CDR2 YYNGEE. V lost 7 bases and J lost 1; bases outside the gene matches: 7. This CDR3 is 16 amino acids long. Here the CDR3 reads CASCPQRGGNTGELFF. As DNA, the CDR3 is TGTGCCAGCTGCCCCCAGCGGGGGGGGAACACCGGGGAGCTGTTTTTT.

The chain is built from TRBV6-5 and TRBJ2-7; 10 nucleotides line up with TRBD2. This CDR3 comprises 16 residues. The trim removed 0 bases at V and 3 bases at J, leaving 5 bases unmatched. The germline CDR1 and CDR2 sequences are MNHEY and SVGAGI. The CDR3 DNA is TGTGCCAGCAGTTACTCGAAGCTAGCGGGAGACTACGAGCAGTACTTC. Its translation is CASSYSKLAGDYEQYF.

V usage is TRBV7-9 and J usage is TRBJ2-3; possibly TRBD2 for D (5 bases). The length of the CDR3 is 14 residues. Trimming took 1 base from V and 4 from J, leaving 9 bases between them. CDR1 and CDR2 (germline): SEHNR, FQNEAQ (reference sequence). CDR3 amino acids: CASSLVDLADTQYF. The CDR3 nucleotides read TGTGCCAGCAGCTTAGTGGACTTGGCAGATACGCAGTATTTT.

V gene TRBV19 combines with J gene TRBJ1-1, with D unclear. V lost 1 base to trimming and J lost 11 bases, with 8 bases between them. From germline, CDR1 is LNHDA and CDR2 SQIVND (reference sequence). The CDR3 contains 11 residues. The CDR3 coding sequence is TGTGCCAGTAGTATAGGACGGAGGGCTTTCTTT. Encoded protein: CASSIGRRAFF.

The chain recombines TRBV7-9 with TRBJ1-1; D is unclear. The ends were cut back, 5 bases at V and 11 bases at J, with 15 bases in the middle. The length of the CDR3 is 12 residues. Germline V lookup: CDR1 SEHNR, CDR2 FQNEAQ (reference sequence). CDR3 nucleotide sequence: TGTGCCAGCAGCCCCGATCCCAGAGGGGCTTTCTTT. This codes for CASSPDPRGAFF.

This clone was seen a few times. The chain employs TRBV27 and TRBJ2-7; 9 positions agree with TRBD1. Germline trimming cut 5 bases from V and 6 bases from J; bases unmatched to any gene: 11. The CDR3 contains 15 residues. Germline V CDR1 and CDR2: MNHEY, SMNVEV (reference sequence). The DNA for the CDR3 is TGTGCCAGCAGTCGGGGACAGGGAGCTAGTTCCGAGCAGTACTTC. Encoded protein: CASSRGQGASSEQYF.

This rearrangement joins TRBV4-1 to TRBJ2-1, with 8 bases that match TRBD1. The CDR3 has 17 residues. J gave up 0 bases and V 3 bases, and 7 bases lay outside the gene matches. Germline CDR1 MGHRA, CDR2 YSYEKL. The CDR3 is CASSHPMTGDSYNEQFF. The CDR3 DNA sequence: TGCGCCAGCAGCCATCCTATGACAGGGGACTCCTACAATGAGCAGTTCTTC.

The chain uses TRBV30 and TRBJ2-2, with D tentatively TRBD1 (6 bases). The CDR3 spans 16 residues. Deletions cut 3 bases from V and 7 bases from J, with 21 bases between. Germline values: CDR1 GTSNPN, CDR2 SVGIG (reference sequence). The CDR3 DNA reads as TGTGCCTGGAGAGCTTTAGGGGGAGTTGAGGGCGGGGAGCTGTTTTTT. Encoded protein: CAWRALGGVEGGELFF.

The CDR3, as DNA: TGTGCCAGCAGCTTTGGCGGGGAGACCTACAATGAGCAGTTCTTC. Translating gives CASSFGGETYNEQFF. This sequence joins TRBV11-3 and TRBJ2-1; perhaps TRBD2 as D (6 bases). This CDR3 has 15 amino acids. CDR1 and CDR2 (germline): SGHNT, YENEEA. With 3 bases removed from V and 2 bases from J, the gap between germline ends came to 11 bases.

The rearrangement uses TRBV5-3 and TRBJ1-2; 7 nucleotides match TRBD1. TRBV5-3 is reported as an ORF; its role is uncertain. The CDR3 extends over 15 amino acids. With V trimmed by 4 bases and J by 3 bases, 9 bases remained unmatched. The CDR3: CARSPNPTGHYGYTF. CDR3 sequence (DNA): TGTGCCAGAAGCCCCAACCCGACAGGGCACTATGGCTACACCTTC.

The chain combines TRBV2 with TRBJ2-1; 8 bases agree with TRBD1. Germline V gene data show CDR1 as SNHLY and CDR2 as FYNNEI. V was pared by 8 bases and J by 1 base, with 7 bases of the junction left unmatched. The CDR3 contains 15 residues. The CDR3 DNA reads TGTGCCAGCGGGGCGTGGACAGGGTCCTACAATGAGCAGTTCTTC. The encoded protein is CASGAWTGSYNEQFF.

The sample holds a few counts of this clone. The chain carries TRBV28 and TRBJ2-7, with 8 bases identical to TRBD2. Germline assignment: CDR1 MDHEN and CDR2 SYDVKM. CDR3 length equals 14 residues. The trim removed 6 bases at V and 0 bases at J, leaving 4 bases unmatched. As DNA, the CDR3 is TGTGCCAGCAGGCCCGGGGGGGTCTCCTACGAGCAGTACTTC. This translates into CASRPGGVSYEQYF.

The genes are TRBV6-6 and TRBJ1-5; D perhaps matches TRBD1 (5 bases). Germline CDR1 reads MNHNY; CDR2 reads SVGAGI (reference sequence). CDR3 length: 13 amino acids. Deletions cut 10 bases from V and 3 bases from J, with 13 bases between. CDR3 region: CATLDINNQPQHF. As DNA, the CDR3 is TGTGCCACCCTGGACATTAACAATCAGCCCCAGCATTTT.

The chain uses TRBV19 and TRBJ1-1; a possible D gene is TRBD1 (6 bases). V was pared by 1 base and J by 11 bases, with 20 bases between. From germline, CDR1 is LNHDA and CDR2 SQIVND (reference sequence). The CDR3 is made up of 15 amino acids. The CDR3 loop reads CASSIGVEGGESAFF. CDR3 bases: TGTGCCAGTAGTATAGGGGTTGAAGGGGGAGAATCGGCTTTCTTT.

CDR3: CASSLVGGETNYGYTF. CDR3 coding DNA: TGTGCCAGCAGCTTAGTTGGCGGGGAAACTAACTATGGCTACACCTTC. The chain links TRBV7-9 to TRBJ1-2; D remains unclear. Germline V lookup: CDR1 SEHNR, CDR2 FQNEAQ (reference sequence). The length of the CDR3 is 16 residues. V lost 1 base and J lost 0, with 12 bases in between.

This clone was picked up one time. The genes are TRBV5-4 and TRBJ1-2, with D possibly matching TRBD1 (6 bases). The V gene lost 0 bases and the J gene lost 4 bases, with 7 bases spanning the gap. Germline CDR1 SGHNT, CDR2 YYREEE (reference sequence). This CDR3 contains 13 residues. The CDR3 spells CASSLDRVYGYTF. The CDR3 nucleotides read TGTGCCAGCAGCTTGGACAGGGTCTATGGCTACACCTTC. Based on the CDR3 plus reference TRBV5-4 and TRBJ1-2, the full variable domain is ETGVTQSPTHLIKTRGQQVTLRCSSQSGHNTVSWYQQALGQGPQFIFQYYREEENGRGNFPPRFSGLQFPNYSSELNVNALELDDSALYLCASSLDRVYGYTFGSGTRLTVV.

This rearrangement joins TRBV27 to TRBJ1-2, with 9 bases matching TRBD1. The CDR3 is made up of 13 amino acids. The trim removed 3 bases at V and 6 bases at J, leaving 2 bases unmatched. Germline lookup yields CDR1 MNHEY and CDR2 SMNVEV (reference sequence). Here the CDR3 reads CASSLGQGNGYTF. As DNA, the CDR3 is TGTGCCAGCAGTTTGGGACAGGGCAATGGCTACACCTTC.

The chain is built from TRBV7-9 and TRBJ2-1; 9 positions agree with TRBD1. The ends lost 5 bases at V and 2 bases at J; junction bases unmatched: 4. This CDR3 has 15 amino acids. In germline, CDR1 is SEHNR, CDR2 FQNEAQ (reference sequence). CDR3 nucleotides: TGTGCCAGCAGCCTCCGGGACAGGGCCTACAATGAGCAGTTCTTC. Translated: CASSLRDRAYNEQFF.

The chain uses TRBV4-1 and TRBJ1-1, with TRBD1 matching over 9 bases. The CDR3 has 15 amino acids. Germline CDR1 is MGHRA and CDR2 is YSYEKL. After removal of 4 bases from V and 3 bases from J, the junction contained 6 bases not matched to a gene. The CDR3 region has the DNA TGCGCCAGCAGCCCGAGACAGGGGGTAGACACTGAAGCTTTCTTT. Protein: CASSPRQGVDTEAFF.

The chain couples TRBV19 to TRBJ1-1; 7 bases are shared with TRBD1. The CDR3 spans 15 residues. With 2 bases clipped from V and 1 base from J, the junction kept 4 bases outside the gene matches. CDR1 and CDR2 from the germline V gene are LNHDA and SQIVND (reference sequence). The chain's CDR3 is CASSILGGKNTEAFF. As DNA, the CDR3 is TGTGCCAGTAGTATATTAGGGGGCAAGAACACTGAAGCTTTCTTT. The full variable domain, with the rest looked up from reference TRBV19 and TRBJ1-1, is DGGITQSPKYLFRKEGQNVTLSCEQNLNHDAMYWYRQDPGQGLRLIYYSQIVNDFQKGDIAEGYSVSREKKESFPLTVTSAQKNPTAFYLCASSILGGKNTEAFFGQGTRLTVV.

The chain is built from TRBV6-5 and TRBJ2-7; D is perhaps TRBD1 (5 bases). Germline loops: CDR1 MNHEY, CDR2 SVGAGI. CDR3 length: 14 amino acids. Trimming cost V 6 bases and J 4 bases, with 16 bases left between them. This chain's CDR3 is CASRDVPKGYEQYF. DNA for the CDR3: TGTGCCAGCAGAGATGTCCCCAAGGGGTACGAGCAGTACTTC.

This chain connects TRBV2 to TRBJ2-5; the match to TRBD1 covers 7 bases. The length of the CDR3 is 13 residues. V lost 8 bases to trimming and J lost 1 base; unmatched junction nucleotides: 4. Germline CDR1 reads SNHLY; CDR2 reads FYNNEI. This CDR3 is CASWGQIQETQYF. CDR3 coding DNA: TGTGCCAGCTGGGGACAGATCCAAGAGACCCAGTACTTC.

The V call is TRBV9, the J call TRBJ2-1, with 7 bases identical to TRBD1. The CDR3 has 13 amino acids. Per germline, CDR1 SGDLS and CDR2 YYNGEE. The V and J ends lost 5 bases and 12 bases, in that order; junction bases with no gene match: 11. The DNA for the CDR3 is TGTGCCAGCAGGGGGGCCATAGGGGGCGTGCAGTTCTTC. It yields the protein CASRGAIGGVQFF.

As concerns this clone: Given a far larger clone just one base away, this is likely a sequencing read error. Other DNA variants within this sample encode the same CDR3. The chain combines TRBV28 with TRBJ2-1, with 8 bases fitting TRBD2. Germline-derived CDR1 and CDR2 are MDHEN and SYDVKM. The length of the CDR3 is 15 residues. The CDR3, as DNA: TGTGCCAGCAGGCCCGGGGGGGTCTCCTACAACGAGCAGTTCTTC. Protein: CASRPGGVSYNEQFF.

This clone was seen more than once but under ten times. The chain links TRBV7-8 to TRBJ2-3; TRBD1 might be the D (5 bases). Trimming removed 6 bases from V and 3 bases from J, with 16 bases in between. This CDR3 is 15 amino acids long. CDR1 and CDR2 from the germline V gene are SGHVS and FQNEAQ. CDR3 sequence: CASSPAVGATDTQYF. In DNA form, the CDR3 reads TGTGCCAGCAGTCCTGCCGTTGGGGCGACAGATACGCAGTATTTT. Full variable domain (outside the CDR3, taken from reference TRBV7-8 and TRBJ2-3): GAGVSQSPRYKVAKRGQDVALRCDPISGHVSLFWYQQALGQGPEFLTYFQNEAQLDKSGLPSDRFFAERPEGSVSTLKIQRTQQEDSAVYLCASSPAVGATDTQYFGPGTRLTVL.

This clone was counted a few times. The V gene is TRBV28, the J gene TRBJ2-7; 11 bases fit TRBD1. The trim removed 1 base at V and 0 bases at J, leaving 17 bases unmatched. The CDR3 is 21 residues long. Germline CDR1 MDHEN, CDR2 SYDVKM. Here the CDR3 reads CASSLFTLGTGGEGSSYEQYF. CDR3 bases: TGTGCCAGCAGTTTATTCACCCTAGGGACAGGGGGGGAGGGAAGCTCCTACGAGCAGTACTTC.